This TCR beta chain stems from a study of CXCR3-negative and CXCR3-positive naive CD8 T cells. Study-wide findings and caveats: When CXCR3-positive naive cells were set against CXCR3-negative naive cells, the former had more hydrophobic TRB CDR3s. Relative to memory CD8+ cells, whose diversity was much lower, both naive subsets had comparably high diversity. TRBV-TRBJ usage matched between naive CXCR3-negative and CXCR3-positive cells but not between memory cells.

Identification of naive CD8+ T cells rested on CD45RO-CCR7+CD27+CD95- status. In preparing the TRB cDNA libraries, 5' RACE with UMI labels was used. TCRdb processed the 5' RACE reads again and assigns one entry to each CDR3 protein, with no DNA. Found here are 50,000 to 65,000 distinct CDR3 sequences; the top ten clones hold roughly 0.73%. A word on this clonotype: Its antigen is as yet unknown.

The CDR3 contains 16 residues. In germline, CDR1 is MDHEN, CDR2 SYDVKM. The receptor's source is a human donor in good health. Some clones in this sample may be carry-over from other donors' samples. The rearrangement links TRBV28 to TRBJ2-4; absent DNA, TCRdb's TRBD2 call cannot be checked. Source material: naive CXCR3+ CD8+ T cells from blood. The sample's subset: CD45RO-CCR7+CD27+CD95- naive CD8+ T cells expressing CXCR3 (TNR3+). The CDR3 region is CASLASGTLAKNIQYF. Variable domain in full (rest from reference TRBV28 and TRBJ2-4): DVKVTQSSRYLVKRTGEKVFLECVQDMDHENMFWYRQDPGLGLRLIYFSYDVKMKEKGDIPEGYSVSREKKERFSLILESASTNQTSMYLCASLASGTLAKNIQYFGAGTRLSVL.